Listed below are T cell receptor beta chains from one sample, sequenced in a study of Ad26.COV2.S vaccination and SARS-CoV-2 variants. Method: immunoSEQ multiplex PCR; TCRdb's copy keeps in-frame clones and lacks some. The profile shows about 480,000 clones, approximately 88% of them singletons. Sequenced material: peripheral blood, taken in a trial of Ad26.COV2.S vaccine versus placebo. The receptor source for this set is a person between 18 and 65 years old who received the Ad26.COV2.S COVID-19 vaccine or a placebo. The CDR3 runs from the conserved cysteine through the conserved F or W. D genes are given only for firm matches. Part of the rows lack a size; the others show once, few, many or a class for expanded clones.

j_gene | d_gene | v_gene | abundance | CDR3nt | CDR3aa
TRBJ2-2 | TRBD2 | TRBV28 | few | TGTGCCAGCAGTCTCGGGACTAGCGGGAGGCTGGGCACCGGGGAGCTGTTTTTT | CASSLGTSGRLGTGELFF
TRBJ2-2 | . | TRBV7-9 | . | TGTGCCAGCAGCTTTGCAGGGACCGGGGAGCTGTTTTTT | CASSFAGTGELFF
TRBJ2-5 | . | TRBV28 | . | TGTGCCAGCAGCTGGGGTGGAGGGAAAGAGACCCAGTACTTC | CASSWGGGKETQYF
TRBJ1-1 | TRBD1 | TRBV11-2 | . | TGTGCCAGCAGCTTTGCACTGACAGGGGCTGGCACTGAAGCTTTCTTT | CASSFALTGAGTEAFF
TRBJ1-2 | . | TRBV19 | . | TGTGCCAGTAGCCTTGACAGGAGGGCCGGTGATGGCTACACCTTC | CASSLDRRAGDGYTF
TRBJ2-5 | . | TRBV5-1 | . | TGCGCCAGCAGCTTGGCCCATGGTGGGGGGCCAGAGACCCAGTACTTC | CASSLAHGGGPETQYF
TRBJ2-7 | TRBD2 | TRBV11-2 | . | TGTGCCAGCAGCTTTAGCGGGAGTCGCGACGAGCAGTACTTC | CASSFSGSRDEQYF
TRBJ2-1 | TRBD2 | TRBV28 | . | TGTGCCAGCAGTCCTACTCTAGCGGTCAATGAGCAGTTCTTC | CASSPTLAVNEQFF
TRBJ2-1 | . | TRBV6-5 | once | TGTGCCAGCAGGTTGGGTAGGAGTGAGCAGTTCTTC | CASRLGRSEQFF
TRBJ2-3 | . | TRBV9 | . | TGTGCCAGCAGCGTAGGCGGGTTCCCCACAGATACGCAGTATTTT | CASSVGGFPTDTQYF
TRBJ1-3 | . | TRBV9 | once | TGTGCCAGCAGCGAGGGAACAGGCATCTCTGGAAACACCATATATTTT | CASSEGTGISGNTIYF
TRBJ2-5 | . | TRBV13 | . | TGTGCCAGCAGCTTGTGGGGGTCGGGGGAGACCCAGTACTTC | CASSLWGSGETQYF
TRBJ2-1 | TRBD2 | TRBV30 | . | TGTGCCTGGAGTAAGACTAGCGGGAGGAATGAGCAGTTCTTC | CAWSKTSGRNEQFF
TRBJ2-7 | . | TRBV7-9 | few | TGTGCCAGCAGCCCATTCTACGAGCAGTACTTC | CASSPFYEQYF
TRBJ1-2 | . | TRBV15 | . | TGTGCCACCAGCACTAAATCCACTCCCTACACCTTC | CATSTKSTPYTF
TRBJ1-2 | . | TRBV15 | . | TGTGCCACCAGCAGAGATTACACAGCCGACTATGGCTACACCTTC | CATSRDYTADYGYTF
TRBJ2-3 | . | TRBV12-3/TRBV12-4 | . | TGTGCCAGCAGCCAAGGGACGCTCGGAACGCAGTATTTT | CASSQGTLGTQYF
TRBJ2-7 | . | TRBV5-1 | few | TGCGCCAGCAGCGGCTCAGGGGTTTCCTACGAGCAGTACTTC | CASSGSGVSYEQYF
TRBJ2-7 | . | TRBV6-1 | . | TGTGCCAGCAGTGAAGATTTGCGGAGGGAGTACTTC | CASSEDLRREYF
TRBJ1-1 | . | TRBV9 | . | TGTGCCAGCAGCGCGGGGGGGCAGAACACTGAAGCTTTCTTT | CASSAGGQNTEAFF
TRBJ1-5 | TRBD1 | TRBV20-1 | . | TGCAGTGCTAGTGGGGGTCCGGGACAGGGAGCATATAGCAATCAGCCCCAGCATTTT | CSASGGPGQGAYSNQPQHF
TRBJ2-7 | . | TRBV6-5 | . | TGTGCCAGCAGACGGACAGCTGACTCCTACGAGCAGTACTTC | CASRRTADSYEQYF
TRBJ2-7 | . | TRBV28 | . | TGTGCCATCACCCGAAGCTCCTACGAGCAGTACTTC | CAITRSSYEQYF
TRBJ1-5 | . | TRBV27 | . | TGTGCCAGCAGTTTATCTGGCAGCAATCAGCCCCAGCATTTT | CASSLSGSNQPQHF
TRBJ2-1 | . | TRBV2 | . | TGTGCCAGCACTCAAGACAGCTCCTACAATGAGCAGTTCTTC | CASTQDSSYNEQFF
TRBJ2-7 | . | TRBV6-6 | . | TGTGCCAGCAGTTACTCGGGAGGAGGGGGCATGCCGTACTTC | CASSYSGGGGMPYF
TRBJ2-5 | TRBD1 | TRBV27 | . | TGTGCCAGCAGTCCGACAGGGGCGAGTAGAGAGACCCAGTACTTC | CASSPTGASRETQYF
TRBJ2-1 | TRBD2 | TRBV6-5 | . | TGTGCCAGCAGGCCACCGACCGGGGGGAATGAGCAGTTCTTC | CASRPPTGGNEQFF
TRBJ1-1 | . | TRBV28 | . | TGTGCCAGCTTTAGAGGGTTCCAAGAAGCTTTCTTT | CASFRGFQEAFF
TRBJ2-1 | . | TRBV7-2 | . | TGTGCCAGCAGCTTTAGGAGGGACAGTCGCTACAATGAGCAGTTCTTC | CASSFRRDSRYNEQFF